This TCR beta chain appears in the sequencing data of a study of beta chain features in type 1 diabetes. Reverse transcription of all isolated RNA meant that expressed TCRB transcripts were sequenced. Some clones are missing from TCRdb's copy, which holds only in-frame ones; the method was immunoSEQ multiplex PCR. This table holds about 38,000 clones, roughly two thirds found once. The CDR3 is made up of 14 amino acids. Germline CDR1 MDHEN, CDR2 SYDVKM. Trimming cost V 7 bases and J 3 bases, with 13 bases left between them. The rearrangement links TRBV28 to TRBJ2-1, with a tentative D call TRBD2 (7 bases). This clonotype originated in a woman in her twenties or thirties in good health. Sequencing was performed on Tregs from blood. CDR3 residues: CASKGGTVYNEQFF. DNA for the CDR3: TGTGCCAGCAAGGGGGGGACTGTCTACAATGAGCAGTTCTTC.